Presented here are 18 T cell receptor beta chains from one specimen sequenced in a study of spatial heterogeneity in lung cancer. General study results and limits: One measure, the expanded intratumoral alpha and beta TCR count, tracked tumor mutation counts.

MiXCR, applied by TCRdb to the 5' RACE reads, yields one record per CDR3 protein. The sample consists of about 3,100 distinct CDR3 sequences, roughly 12% of them appearing once. Their recognized antigens are unknown. Time point denoted: sample taken at primary tumor resection. The material was lung tumor tissue, obtained at surgery. All receptors derive from a male donor with early-stage non-small cell lung cancer.

By sample share, this clonotype is medium-sized. The chain is built from TRBV20-1 and TRBJ1-1; weak D call: TRBD1 (6 bases). V lost 5 bases and J 5 bases, leaving 24 bases between the germline ends. CDR3 length: 16 residues. CDR1 and CDR2 (germline): DFQATT, SNEGSKA (reference sequence). The CDR3 spells CSAPGSGGGLRTEAFF. The CDR3 nucleotides are TGCAGTGCTCCGGGGTCGGGGGGCGGTTTGCGTACTGAAGCTTTCTTT.

This clonotype counts as medium-sized (0.01 to 0.1%). The V and J genes are TRBV7-9 and TRBJ1-5; D is ambiguous. Trimming pared 2 bases from V and 6 bases from J, leaving 11 bases between. The CDR3 length is 14 residues. Germline loops: CDR1 SEHNR, CDR2 FQNEAQ (reference sequence). The CDR3 coding sequence is TGTGCCAGCAGCTTAAGCGATGGGCCTCAGCCCCAGCATTTT. Translated: CASSLSDGPQPQHF.

The sample holds a few counts of this clonotype. The chain recombines TRBV11-3 with TRBJ2-1, with D perhaps matching TRBD2 (5 bases). The CDR3 covers 14 residues. Trimming stripped 1 base from V and 4 bases from J, with 8 bases between. The germline V gene encodes CDR1 SGHNT and CDR2 YENEEA. The CDR3 protein is CASSLAGTYNEQFF. As DNA, the CDR3 is TGTGCCAGCAGCTTAGCGGGAACGTACAATGAGCAGTTCTTC.

J is TRBJ2-3 and V is TRBV20-1; 8 nucleotides line up with TRBD2. There are 15 residues in the CDR3. CDR1 is DFQATT, CDR2 SNEGSKA, per germline (reference sequence). The ends lost 5 bases at V and 4 bases at J; junction bases unmatched: 11. The CDR3 reads CSAPVGSGGPDTQYF. CDR3 in DNA: TGCAGTGCTCCAGTAGGGAGCGGGGGCCCAGATACGCAGTATTTT.

CDR3 sequence reads: CASTERTGAGANVLTF. The CDR3 nucleotides are TGTGCCAGCACCGAACGAACAGGAGCTGGGGCCAACGTCCTGACTTTC. The chain has TRBV7-2 and TRBJ2-6; a possible D gene is TRBD1 (5 bases). This CDR3 has 16 residues. The germline CDR1 and CDR2 sequences are SGHTA and FQGNSA. Trimming cost V 7 bases and J 2 bases, with 15 bases left between them.

This clonotype is judged medium-sized (0.01 to 0.1%). This chain connects TRBV6-5 to TRBJ2-3; no clear D gene. The length of the CDR3 is 13 residues. The germline V and J ends were trimmed by 6 bases and 9 bases, with 16 bases remaining between them. Germline CDR1 reads MNHEY; CDR2 reads SVGAGI. The CDR3 here is CASSLYLSGTQYF. The CDR3 DNA is TGTGCCAGCAGCTTATACCTGTCTGGGACGCAGTATTTT.

In this sample, this clonotype is medium-sized (0.01 to 0.1%). The chain links TRBV4-3 to TRBJ1-4; 9 nucleotides agree with TRBD1. The CDR3 sequence is 15 residues long. Germline V CDR1 and CDR2: LGHNA, YSLEER. Losses at the gene ends were 1 base for V and 3 bases for J; bases not matched to a gene: 0. Here the CDR3 DNA reads TGCGCCAGCAGCCAAGGGACAGGGGCTAATGAAAAACTGTTTTTT. Amino acid sequence: CASSQGTGANEKLFF.

This clonotype rates as large. This sequence joins TRBV9 and TRBJ1-6; 9 nucleotides align to TRBD1. Trimming took 4 bases from V and 13 from J; bases not matched to a gene: 3. Germline V gene lookup returns CDR1 SGDLS and CDR2 YYNGEE. The CDR3 is 12 residues long. This CDR3 reads CASSPGTGPLHF. DNA for the CDR3: TGTGCCAGCAGCCCCGGGACAGGGCCCCTCCACTTT.

Within the sample, this clonotype is medium-sized (0.01 to 0.1%). The CDR3 reads CASSSIGLAGEQYF. CDR3 coding DNA: TGTGCCAGCAGCTCCATCGGACTAGCGGGCGAGCAGTACTTC. The chain couples TRBV5-4 to TRBJ2-7; 11 positions agree with TRBD2. This CDR3 is built from 14 residues. V shed 3 bases, J shed 6 bases, and the junction held 5 bases outside the gene matches. The germline CDR1 and CDR2 sequences are SGHNT and YYREEE (reference sequence).

This clonotype was found a few times. The chain recombines TRBV20-1 with TRBJ2-1, with D perhaps matching TRBD2 (7 bases). From germline, CDR1 is DFQATT and CDR2 SNEGSKA (reference sequence). The CDR3 has 12 amino acids. V lost 5 bases, J lost 8 bases, and 13 bases lay in between. The CDR3 coding sequence is TGCAGTGCTCCGCGGGGGCCGGATGAGCAGTTCTTC. Encoded protein: CSAPRGPDEQFF.

The V gene is TRBV5-1, the J gene TRBJ1-5, with a possible D match to TRBD1 (6 bases). V lost 5 bases and J lost 2, with 17 bases in between. This CDR3 has 16 residues. CDR1 SGHRS and CDR2 YFSETQ come from the germline V gene. For the CDR3, the DNA is TGCGCCAGCAGTCCTGGACAGCTCCTCGGCAATCAGCCCCAGCATTTT. Translated: CASSPGQLLGNQPQHF.

This clonotype came up many times. The rearrangement uses TRBV14 and TRBJ2-2; D perhaps matches TRBD2 (7 bases). Germline CDR1 reads SGHDN; CDR2 reads FVKESK. The CDR3 length is 16 residues. Trimming pared 2 bases from V and 4 bases from J, leaving 14 bases between. The CDR3 nucleotides read TGTGCCAGCAGCCAATGGGGGGGGCGCGGCACCGGGGAGCTGTTTTTT. As protein: CASSQWGGRGTGELFF. Filled out from reference TRBV14 and TRBJ2-2, the complete variable domain reads EAGVTQFPSHSVIEKGQTVTLRCDPISGHDNLYWYRRVMGKEIKFLLHFVKESKQDESGMPNNRFLAERTGGTYSTLKVQPAELEDSGVYFCASSQWGGRGTGELFFGEGSRLTVL.

This clonotype is termed large. This sequence joins TRBV5-1 and TRBJ1-1; D remains ambiguous. With 1 base removed from V and 1 base from J, the gap between germline ends came to 8 bases. This CDR3 region has 14 residues. CDR1 and CDR2 (germline): SGHRS, YFSETQ. CDR3 in DNA: TGCGCCAGCAGCTTGACCCCCGGGAACACTGAAGCTTTCTTT. Its translation is CASSLTPGNTEAFF.

The rearrangement links TRBV19 to TRBJ2-7, with D perhaps matching TRBD2 (8 bases). Trimming took 11 bases from V and 3 from J, leaving 17 bases between them. The germline gives CDR1 LNHDA, CDR2 SQIVND (reference sequence). This CDR3 spans 13 amino acids. CDR3 region: CAVGRGRGYEQYF. Written as DNA, the CDR3 is TGTGCCGTCGGGAGGGGGCGAGGCTACGAGCAGTACTTC.

This clonotype is labeled medium-sized. The chain employs TRBV7-2 and TRBJ2-5; the match to TRBD2 covers 10 bases. Looked up from germline, CDR1 is SGHTA and CDR2 is FQGNSA. Unmatched junction bases numbered 10, after V lost 1 base and J lost 5 bases. The CDR3 extends over 17 amino acids. Here the CDR3 reads CASSLEGRLAGVETQYF. The CDR3 region has the DNA TGTGCCAGCAGCTTAGAGGGAAGGCTAGCGGGGGTGGAGACCCAGTACTTC.

By sample fraction, this clonotype is medium-sized. V usage is TRBV7-2 and J usage is TRBJ2-5, with 10 bases that match TRBD2. V lost 5 bases and J lost 4; bases outside the gene matches: 7. Germline loops: CDR1 SGHTA, CDR2 FQGNSA. The CDR3 sequence is 15 residues long. The CDR3 sequence is CASSPERGGRETQYF. The CDR3 nucleotides are TGTGCCAGCAGCCCCGAGCGGGGGGGCCGAGAGACCCAGTACTTC. Supplemented by reference TRBV7-2 and TRBJ2-5, the full variable domain reads GAGVSQSPSNKVTEKGKDVELRCDPISGHTALYWYRQSLGQGLEFLIYFQGNSAPDKSGLPSDRFSAERTGGSVSTLTIQRTQQEDSAVYLCASSPERGGRETQYFGPGTRLLVL.

By its share, this clonotype is medium-sized. The V and J genes are TRBV18 and TRBJ1-3; D not certain. Germline loops: CDR1 KGHSH, CDR2 LQKENI. V was trimmed by 4 bases and J by 2 bases, leaving 18 bases between them. The CDR3 covers 17 residues. As DNA, the CDR3 is TGTGCCAGCTCACTCACCTTCGGTAGAGGGCCTGGAAACACCATATATTTT. Protein sequence: CASSLTFGRGPGNTIYF.

By proportion, this clonotype is large. CDR3 DNA sequence: TGTGCCAGCAGCCGGGACAGCGCCTACGAGCAGTACTTC. Its protein is CASSRDSAYEQYF. J is TRBJ2-7 and V is TRBV7-2; TRBD1 matches at 7 bases. CDR3 length: 13 residues. V lost 5 bases to trimming and J lost 2 bases; unmatched junction nucleotides: 3. Germline CDR1 and CDR2: SGHTA and FQGNSA.